This T cell receptor beta chain came from a study of cytomegalovirus exposure and HLA in healthy donors. Study-wide results and limits: Sequencing depth across donors, presence/absence analyses assumed, was roughly uniform.

The sample holds a few counts of this clone. Its antigen remains unknown. Germline lookup yields CDR1 SNHLY and CDR2 FYNNEI. CDR3 length: 13 residues. Trimming cost V 5 bases and J 5 bases; bases outside gene matches: 5. A multiplex PCR was run with 60 Vbeta primers and 13 Jbeta primers. The data were produced by immunoSEQ multiplex PCR, yet TCRdb's version contains in-frame clones alone and is incomplete. The sample consists of around 200,000 clones, roughly 83% of them appearing once. The J gene is TRBJ1-2, the V gene TRBV2; 7 nucleotides align to TRBD1. The TCR sequence derives from a girl aged 10-17 years in good health and CMV-seronegative. Sequenced material: PBMCs. The CDR3 region is CASSSGTDYGYTF. CDR3 bases: TGTGCCAGCAGTTCCGGGACAGATTATGGCTACACCTTC.